The clone carrying this TCR beta chain is labeled as medium-sized. The antigen is unknown. After constant-region reverse-primer amplification, full-length variable regions underwent semi-nested PCR with Nested Universal Primer A. In TCRdb, the 5' RACE reads were re-called with MiXCR into one record per CDR3 protein. Of some 6,000 distinct CDR3 sequences in the sample, around 36% were seen once. Germline V gene sequence: CDR1 LGHDT, CDR2 YNNKEL (reference sequence). CDR3 length: 14 amino acids. Trimming removed 1 base from V and 3 bases from J, with 10 bases in between. Findings and limits, study-wide: Larger-cohort validation covered only one TCR beta V-J rearrangement. Tumor memory CD4+ T cell TCR gene usage clustered with blood and lymph node memory CD4+ cells and lymph node naive CD4+ cells.

This TCR was recovered from a female donor with breast cancer. Sequenced: naive CD4+ T cells sorted from a lymph node. As to subset: naive CD4+ T cells, CD4+CD45RA+CD25-. This sequence joins TRBV3-1 and TRBJ2-7; no definite D call. For the CDR3, the DNA is TGTGCCAGCAGCCAAGGGCGACGGATCTACGAGCAGTACTTC. It translates to CASSQGRRIYEQYF.